This T cell receptor (beta chain) was documented in a study of identical twins. With 5 bases clipped from V and 7 bases from J, the junction kept 16 bases outside the gene matches. The CDR3 length is 18 residues. CDR1 is MDHEN and CDR2 is SYDVKM in the germline V gene. Healthy Caucasians supplied all donations. TCRdb processed the 5' RACE reads anew with MiXCR; each CDR3 protein has one entry. The sample holds 1.5 million to 2 million distinct CDR3 sequences, 32% seen once. Regarding this clonotype: What it binds is not known.

General study points: In drawing conclusions, the study used cross-sectional statistical analysis and did not follow the same donors. Less excess twin sharing appeared in beta out-of-frame sequences.

The sequence came from a newborn girl in good health. The genes are TRBV28 and TRBJ2-4, with TRBD1 matching 11 bases. Sequencing was carried out using cord blood. This CDR3 is CASSPYPWTGGAGNIQYF. CDR3 bases: TGTGCCAGCAGTCCCTATCCTTGGACAGGGGGCGCTGGGAACATTCAGTACTTC.